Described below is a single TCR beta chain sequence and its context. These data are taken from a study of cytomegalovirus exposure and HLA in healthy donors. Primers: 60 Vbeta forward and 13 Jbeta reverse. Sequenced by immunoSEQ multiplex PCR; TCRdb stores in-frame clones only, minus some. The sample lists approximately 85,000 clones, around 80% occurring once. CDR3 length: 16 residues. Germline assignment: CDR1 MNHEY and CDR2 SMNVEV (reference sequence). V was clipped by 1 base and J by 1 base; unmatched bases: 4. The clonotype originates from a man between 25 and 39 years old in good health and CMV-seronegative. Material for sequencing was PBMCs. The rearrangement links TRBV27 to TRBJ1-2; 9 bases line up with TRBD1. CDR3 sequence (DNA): TGTGCCAGCAGTTTATTTGGGACAGGGTTTAACTATGGCTACACCTTC. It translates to CASSLFGTGFNYGYTF.